This is a list of T cell receptor beta chains from one sample in a study of vaccination and CD4 T cells after COVID-19. TCRdb redid the calling of the PCR reads with MiXCR, one entry per CDR3 protein. The table shows approximately 12,000 distinct CDR3 sequences, with roughly 58% occurring only once. Their antigens remain unidentified. The sample taken for sequencing was CD4+ T cells from blood, cultured in vitro. The receptors stem from a human donor who had recovered from COVID-19. Each CDR3 is given with its conserved first and last residue. A D gene is named only where the DNA matches it firmly. Clone sizes are given selectively: once, few, many, or a class where the clone is expanded.

>TRBV20-1|TRBD1|TRBJ2-5|-
TGCAGTGCTAGACTCAATCCGAGGACAGGGGTCGAGACCCAGTACTTC
CSARLNPRTGVETQYF
>TRBV7-9|TRBD1|TRBJ1-1|-
TGTGCCAGCAGCTTAGGGGGGCAGGGGGCGATAAAAGCTTTCTTT
CASSLGGQGAIKAFF
>TRBV7-2|-|TRBJ2-2|-
TGTGCCAGCAGCTTAACGGGGGCCGGAGCCGGGGAGCTGTTTTTT
CASSLTGAGAGELFF
>TRBV6-1|-|TRBJ2-3|-
TGTGCCAGCAGTGAAGCGGGGGGCGCAGATACGCAGTATTTT
CASSEAGGADTQYF
>TRBV9|TRBD2|TRBJ2-7|-
TGTGCCAGCAGCTTCCTAGCGGGGGCCGAGCAGTACTTC
CASSFLAGAEQYF
>TRBV27|-|TRBJ2-7|once
TGTGCCAGCAGTGAATACACAGGGTCGCGCTACGAGCAGTACTTC
CASSEYTGSRYEQYF
>TRBV11-2|-|TRBJ1-2|-
TGTGCCAGCAGCCCGGCTGGATCTGGCTACACCTTC
CASSPAGSGYTF
>TRBV7-2|-|TRBJ2-3|-
TGTGCCAGCAGCCCGTACACAGATACGCAGTATTTT
CASSPYTDTQYF
>TRBV28|-|TRBJ1-5|-
TGTGCCAGCAGAATCAGGGAATCCAATCAGCCCCAGCATTTT
CASRIRESNQPQHF
>TRBV21-1|-|TRBJ2-7|-
TGTGCCAGCAGCGGGGAGACAGGGTTTACCTACGAGCAGTACTTC
CASSGETGFTYEQYF
>TRBV12-3/TRBV12-4|-|TRBJ2-4|-
TGTGCCAGCAGTCAAGGGGTAGCCAAAAACATTCAGTACTTC
CASSQGVAKNIQYF
>TRBV7-3|-|TRBJ1-6|-
TGTGCCAGCAGCTTAGCGGGGGGCGCGAATTCACCCCTCCACTTT
CASSLAGGANSPLHF
>TRBV7-9|-|TRBJ1-2|-
TGTGCCAGCAGCTGGGCTGGAGGGGCTCCCGCAGGCTACACCTTC
CASSWAGGAPAGYTF
>TRBV7-8|TRBD2|TRBJ2-1|-
TGTGCCAGCAACGAAGGACTAGCGCAAAAGGTCTCCAATGAGCAGTTCTTC
CASNEGLAQKVSNEQFF
>TRBV7-8|TRBD1|TRBJ1-2|-
TGTGCCAGCAGCTTAGACAGGGGAATCAGCTACACCTTC
CASSLDRGISYTF
>TRBV5-1|TRBD1|TRBJ1-1|-
TGCGCCAGCAGCTTAACAGGGGAAGGTGAAGCTTTCTTT
CASSLTGEGEAFF
>TRBV27|TRBD1|TRBJ2-2|-
TGTGCCAGCAGTACGGGACAGGAGACCGGGGAGCTGTTTTTT
CASSTGQETGELFF
>TRBV11-1|TRBD2|TRBJ2-1|-
TGTGCCAGCGGATATACTAGCGGGAGTAATGAGCAGTTCTTC
CASGYTSGSNEQFF
>TRBV7-2|-|TRBJ1-1|few
TGTGCCAGCAGTTTCCGAATCGGGGGCGGAGGGACTGAAGCTTTCTTT
CASSFRIGGGGTEAFF
>TRBV6-1|-|TRBJ1-1|-
TGTGCCAGCAGTACCTCCCTGGGGAGGAGGGGAGGCACTGAAGCTTTCTTT
CASSTSLGRRGGTEAFF
>TRBV6-1|-|TRBJ2-5|-
TGTGCCAGCAGTGAAGCGGGGGAGACCCAGTACTTC
CASSEAGETQYF
>TRBV6-5|TRBD1|TRBJ2-7|medium-sized
TGTGCCAGCAGTTTAAACAGGGGGCAGGACGAGCAGTACTTC
CASSLNRGQDEQYF
>TRBV2|-|TRBJ1-5|few
TGTGCCAGCAGTCGAGAGGGGGGCAATCAGCCCCAGCATTTT
CASSREGGNQPQHF
>TRBV20-1|-|TRBJ1-1|-
TGCAGTGCTAGAGGGGACATCTGGAACACTGAAGCTTTCTTT
CSARGDIWNTEAFF
>TRBV20-1|TRBD2|TRBJ2-2|-
TGCAGTGCCCCGACTAGCGGGAGATCGAACACCGGGGAGCTGTTTTTT
CSAPTSGRSNTGELFF
>TRBV6-1|-|TRBJ2-3|-
TGCGCCAGCAGACACCGGGCAGATACGCAGTATTTT
CASRHRADTQYF
>TRBV20-1|-|TRBJ2-7|-
TGCAGTGCTAGTTCCCCCTCCTACGAGCAGTACTTC
CSASSPSYEQYF
>TRBV7-2|-|TRBJ2-3|-
TGTGCCAGCAGCTTAGCTTTAGAGGGGCGGATGACATATACGCAGTATTTT
CASSLALEGRMTYTQYF
>TRBV21-1|-|TRBJ2-6|-
TGTGCCAGCAGCAAAGTGGAGGCGAGCTCTGGGGCCAACGTCCTGACTTTC
CASSKVEASSGANVLTF
>TRBV20-1|TRBD2|TRBJ2-7|-
TGCAGTGCTAGAGATGGCACTAGCGGGGGGACCTACGAGCAGTACTTC
CSARDGTSGGTYEQYF
>TRBV20-1|-|TRBJ1-1|few
TGCAGTGCTAGGTCCCTCAGGGCTGAAGCTTTCTTT
CSARSLRAEAFF
>TRBV6-2/TRBV6-3|-|TRBJ1-5|-
TGTGCCAGCAGTTACACGCCTGGTCAGCCCCAGCATTTT
CASSYTPGQPQHF
>TRBV11-3|-|TRBJ2-2|-
TGTGCCAGCACCACGGACGGACTAAGGGGGGCCGGGGAGCTGTTTTTT
CASTTDGLRGAGELFF
>TRBV20-1|TRBD2|TRBJ2-3|few
TGCAGTGCTAGTAGCGGGAGTGGGAGCACAGATACGCAGTATTTT
CSASSGSGSTDTQYF
>TRBV2|-|TRBJ1-1|-
TGTGCCAGCCTTGAAAGGATAGATTATAACACTGAAGCTTTCTTT
CASLERIDYNTEAFF
>TRBV7-9|-|TRBJ2-5|-
TGTGCCAGCAGCTTAGCGGCTCCTCGAGGAGAGACCCAGTACTTC
CASSLAAPRGETQYF
>TRBV6-2/TRBV6-3|TRBD1|TRBJ1-2|-
TGTGCCAGCAGACTCCGGGACAGGGTCGTTGGGAGCTATGGCTACACCTTC
CASRLRDRVVGSYGYTF
>TRBV9|-|TRBJ2-7|-
TGTGCCAGCAGCCCCCGTCCAGATTACTACGAGCAGTACTTC
CASSPRPDYYEQYF
>TRBV6-1|-|TRBJ1-6|-
TGTGCCAGCAGTGTCAACATGGGTGAGGGACGGCGGTCACCCCTCCACTTT
CASSVNMGEGRRSPLHF
>TRBV7-2|-|TRBJ2-1|-
TGTGCCAGCAGCTTACGTCGAGGGACACTGCGGTTGAATGAGCAGTTCTTC
CASSLRRGTLRLNEQFF
>TRBV19|TRBD1|TRBJ1-1|-
TGTGCCAGTAGTCCACGTGGGACAGGGGGCTTTGGGTACACTGAAGCTTTCTTT
CASSPRGTGGFGYTEAFF
>TRBV6-2/TRBV6-3|TRBD1|TRBJ1-5|-
TGTGCCAGCAGTTACGGTAATTCAGGGGGATTGGGCAATCAGCCCCAGCATTTT
CASSYGNSGGLGNQPQHF
>TRBV11-3|-|TRBJ1-2|-
TGTGCCAGCAGCTTAGAAGGCCGGCAGGGCGTCTATGGCTACACCTTC
CASSLEGRQGVYGYTF
>TRBV7-2|-|TRBJ2-3|-
TGTGCCAGCAGCTTAGCAAGGTCAGATACGCAGTATTTT
CASSLARSDTQYF
>TRBV3-1|TRBD1|TRBJ1-1|-
TGTGCCAGCAGCGCCCGGGACAGGGCCACTGAAGCTTTCTTT
CASSARDRATEAFF
>TRBV7-2|-|TRBJ2-7|few
TGTGCCAGCAGCTCATTGTTCCCCTACGAGCAGTACTTC
CASSSLFPYEQYF
>TRBV2|-|TRBJ2-3|-
TGTGCCAGCATGAAATCTCCAGATACGCAGTATTTT
CASMKSPDTQYF
>TRBV25-1|TRBD1|TRBJ1-6|-
TGTGCCAGCAGAATGGGACAGGGGAATTCACCCCTCCACTTT
CASRMGQGNSPLHF
>TRBV5-1|-|TRBJ1-6|once
TGCGCCAGCAGCTTGGAAGGGTTTGGCTCACCCCTCCACTTT
CASSLEGFGSPLHF
>TRBV20-1|-|TRBJ2-1|-
TGCAGTGCTAGAGTGGGACCTGAGCAGTTCTTC
CSARVGPEQFF
>TRBV7-9|-|TRBJ1-1|-
TGTGCCAGCAGCAGAGGGACAATGAACACTGAAGCTTTCTTT
CASSRGTMNTEAFF
>TRBV12-3/TRBV12-4|-|TRBJ2-1|-
TGTGCCAGCATTGAGACCCGTTGGGTATACAATGAGCAGTTCTTC
CASIETRWVYNEQFF
>TRBV12-3/TRBV12-4|TRBD1|TRBJ2-7|-
TGTGCCAGCAGTTTTTGGTGGGACAGCCCCTACGAGCAGTACTTC
CASSFWWDSPYEQYF
>TRBV27|TRBD2|TRBJ2-1|-
TGTGCCAGCTCACTGGGACTAGCGCGCAATGAGCAGTTCTTC
CASSLGLARNEQFF